The 22 T cell receptor beta chains reported below all come from one sample, sequenced in a study of spatial heterogeneity in lung cancer. Stated time point: sample taken at primary tumor resection. From tumor, nontumor lung or frozen PBMC, whole RNA was taken unsorted for sequencing. MiXCR, applied by TCRdb to the 5' RACE reads, yields one record per CDR3 protein. The sample contains around 6,600 distinct CDR3 sequences, approximately 5% of which appear only once. The specimen was normal lung tissue next to the tumor, collected at surgery. Receptors originate from a female donor with early-stage non-small cell lung cancer.

In its sample, this clonotype was seen many times. The chain recombines TRBV5-1 with TRBJ2-1, with D tentatively TRBD2 (6 bases). The CDR3 is 14 amino acids. CDR1 and CDR2 (germline): SGHRS, YFSETQ. V dropped 7 bases and J dropped 2 bases, with 13 bases sitting between them. The DNA of the CDR3 is TGCGCCAGCCGCGGAGGCGGGGCCTACAATGAGCAGTTCTTC. Translation: CASRGGGAYNEQFF.

This clonotype was recorded a few times. The gene calls are TRBV6-5 and TRBJ1-2; no definite D call. The germline V and J ends were trimmed by 2 bases and 0 bases, with 10 bases remaining between them. Germline CDR1 reads MNHEY; CDR2 reads SVGAGI. The CDR3 runs to 15 residues. The CDR3: CASSYNISANYGYTF. Here the CDR3 DNA reads TGTGCCAGCAGTTACAACATTTCAGCTAACTATGGCTACACCTTC.

About this clonotype itself: A much bigger clone sits one base away, suggesting this may be a read error. The chain has TRBV30 and TRBJ1-1, with TRBD1 as a possible D gene (6 bases). The germline gives CDR1 GTSNPN, CDR2 SVGIG (reference sequence). The CDR3 sequence is 15 residues long. This chain's CDR3 is CVWRHRDIGATEAFF. CDR3 in DNA: TGTGTCTGGAGACATCGGGACATTGGGGCCACTGAAGCTTTCTTT.

This clonotype is medium-sized by share. The chain couples TRBV27 to TRBJ1-2; D is perhaps TRBD1 (6 bases). Germline CDR1 MNHEY, CDR2 SMNVEV (reference sequence). The CDR3 sequence is 16 residues long. The V and J ends lost 3 bases and 3 bases respectively, with 17 bases between them. The CDR3 reads CASSFGPNPGDYGYTF. The CDR3 nucleotides are TGTGCCAGCAGTTTCGGTCCCAATCCAGGGGACTATGGCTACACCTTC.

By sample fraction, this clonotype is medium-sized (0.01 to 0.1%). The chain carries TRBV29-1 and TRBJ2-1, with 11 bases fitting TRBD1. The CDR3 is 13 residues long. Trimming at V came to 8 bases and at J to 7 bases, leaving 7 bases not matched to a gene. Germline values: CDR1 SQVTM, CDR2 ANQGSEA. Here the CDR3 reads CSSGTGGGNEQFF. CDR3 coding DNA: TGCAGCTCGGGGACAGGGGGAGGGAATGAGCAGTTCTTC.

A few counts support this clonotype. The chain combines TRBV6-1 with TRBJ2-1, with D possibly TRBD2 on 6 matching bases. This CDR3 has 15 residues. Trimming removed 1 base at V and 2 bases at J, with 9 bases between. Germline loops: CDR1 MNHNS, CDR2 SASEGT. CDR3 sequence (DNA): TGTGCCAGCAGTGAAGATGGCGGGGCCTACAATGAGCAGTTCTTC. The encoded protein is CASSEDGGAYNEQFF.

This clonotype qualifies as medium-sized. In DNA form, the CDR3 reads TGCGCCAGCAGCTTGGACGACACCGGGGAGCTGTTTTTT. This sequence encodes CASSLDDTGELFF. The chain joins TRBV5-1 to TRBJ2-2, with D unresolved. V shed 0 bases and J shed 3 bases, with 3 bases lying between them. The length of the CDR3 is 13 residues. The germline V gene has CDR1 SGHRS and CDR2 YFSETQ.

This clonotype is deemed medium-sized. The V and J genes are TRBV20-1 and TRBJ2-5, with TRBD1 as a possible D gene (6 bases). The V gene lost 6 bases and the J gene lost 4 bases, with 9 bases spanning the gap. The CDR3 loop spans 11 amino acids. Per germline, CDR1 DFQATT and CDR2 SNEGSKA (reference sequence). CDR3 region: CSARTVETQYF. Here the CDR3 DNA reads TGCAGTGCCAGGACAGTAGAGACCCAGTACTTC.

This clonotype was seen many times. The genes are TRBV11-2 and TRBJ2-1, with 10 bases matching TRBD2. Germline lookup yields CDR1 SGHAT and CDR2 FQNNGV. The CDR3 totals 15 residues. V shed 1 base and J 8 bases; nucleotides not matched to a gene: 5. CDR3 DNA sequence: TGTGCCAGCAGCTTAGCCGCTAGCGGGAGCCATGAGCAGTTCTTC. It specifies CASSLAASGSHEQFF.

This clonotype was seen ten or more times. The chain links TRBV9 to TRBJ2-1; the D gene could be TRBD1 or TRBD2 (5 bases each). Between the trimmed V and J ends, which lost 3 bases and 8 bases, there was a span of 15 bases. Germline V gene lookup returns CDR1 SGDLS and CDR2 YYNGEE. The length of the CDR3 is 14 residues. This chain's CDR3 is CASSESPLGDEQFF. As DNA, the CDR3 is TGTGCCAGCAGCGAGTCCCCATTGGGGGATGAGCAGTTCTTC.

This clonotype was counted many times. The DNA for the CDR3 is TGTGCCACCGGACTAGCGGGAGATACGAGCACAGATACGCAGTATTTT. This encodes CATGLAGDTSTDTQYF. V and J are TRBV6-5 and TRBJ2-3; 13 bases map to TRBD2. The J segment lost 0 bases and the V segment lost 10 bases, leaving 7 bases of the junction unmatched. CDR3 length: 16 amino acids. Per the germline V gene, CDR1 is MNHEY and CDR2 is SVGAGI.

This clonotype showed up many times. The chain's CDR3 is CASSIGHAGGSYNEQFF. DNA of the CDR3: TGTGCCAGCAGCATTGGGCATGCAGGGGGCTCCTACAATGAGCAGTTCTTC. V is TRBV11-2 and J is TRBJ2-1; 7 bases map to TRBD1. With V trimmed by 5 bases and J by 0 bases, 10 bases remained unmatched. This CDR3 spans 17 amino acids. CDR1 is SGHAT, CDR2 FQNNGV, per germline. The full variable domain, in which reference TRBV11-2 and TRBJ2-1 provide the parts outside the CDR3, is EAGVAQSPRYKIIEKRQSVAFWCNPISGHATLYWYQQILGQGPKLLIQFQNNGVVDDSQLPKDRFSAERLKGVDSTLKIQPAKLEDSAVYLCASSIGHAGGSYNEQFFGPGTRLTVL.

In this sample, this clonotype turned up many times. The chain combines TRBV27 with TRBJ2-7, with 8 bases aligning to TRBD2. This CDR3 comprises 14 residues. With V trimmed by 7 bases and J by 4 bases, 9 bases remained unmatched. The V gene's germline CDR1 is MNHEY and CDR2 SMNVEV (reference sequence). The CDR3 here is CASNPGSGIYEQYF. The DNA of the CDR3 is TGTGCCAGCAACCCCGGTAGCGGGATATACGAGCAGTACTTC.

By share, this clonotype ranks as medium-sized. V and J are TRBV7-9 and TRBJ1-1; no clear D gene. V was clipped by 5 bases and J by 6 bases, with 7 bases between them. The germline CDR1 and CDR2 sequences are SEHNR and FQNEAQ (reference sequence). The CDR3 is 11 amino acids. CDR3 sequence (DNA): TGTGCCAGCAGCCGGGAGGCTGAAGCTTTCTTT. The encoded protein is CASSREAEAFF.

Relative to its sample, this clonotype is medium-sized (0.01 to 0.1%). The J gene is TRBJ2-2, the V gene TRBV21-1; the table's TRBD1 call for D was not verified on the DNA. TRBV21-1 is a documented pseudogene. This CDR3 is built from 15 residues. CDR3 loop: CASSKAPQNTGELFF. Written as DNA, the CDR3 is TGTGCCAGCAGCAAAGCCCCCCAGAACACCGGGGAGCTGTTTTTT.

There are many counts of this clonotype. V usage is TRBV27 and J usage is TRBJ2-2; no firm D call. Germline V CDR1 and CDR2: MNHEY, SMNVEV (reference sequence). Trimming took off 0 bases at V and 1 base at J, with 0 bases between the two ends. The CDR3 contains 13 residues. In nucleotides, the CDR3 is TGTGCCAGCAGTTTATCGAACACCGGGGAGCTGTTTTTT. This sequence encodes CASSLSNTGELFF.

This clonotype has ten or more counts. The rearrangement links TRBV30 to TRBJ2-6; 7 positions agree with TRBD1. The CDR3 covers 16 residues. V lost 1 base to trimming and J lost 2 bases; unmatched junction nucleotides: 5. Germline V gene lookup returns CDR1 GTSNPN and CDR2 SVGIG (reference sequence). In DNA, the CDR3 is TGTGCCTGGAGTGACTCCGGGACAGCTGGGGCCAACGTCCTGACTTTC. It yields the protein CAWSDSGTAGANVLTF.

In its sample, this clonotype was seen many times. The V call is TRBV3-1, the J call TRBJ2-3; TRBD2 aligns across 10 bases. Germline V CDR1 and CDR2: LGHDT, YNNKEL (reference sequence). The V and J ends lost 2 bases and 7 bases, in that order; junction bases with no gene match: 9. The CDR3 is made up of 16 amino acids. CDR3 amino acids: CASSQRTSGYENTQYF. CDR3 coding DNA: TGTGCCAGCAGCCAACGGACTAGCGGATATGAAAATACGCAGTATTTT.

This clonotype counts as medium-sized. The V call is TRBV5-1, the J call TRBJ2-5, with unresolved D. Deletions cut 0 bases from V and 5 bases from J, with 8 bases between. CDR1 is SGHRS and CDR2 is YFSETQ in the germline V gene. CDR3 length: 13 amino acids. The CDR3 loop reads CASSLASRETQYF. The DNA for the CDR3 is TGCGCCAGCAGCTTGGCCTCGCGGGAGACCCAGTACTTC.

The table lists this clonotype with a few counts. The chain has TRBV5-5 and TRBJ2-5; 8 nucleotides match TRBD2. After removal of 1 base from V and 1 base from J, the junction contained 3 bases not matched to a gene. This CDR3 contains 15 residues. CDR1 and CDR2 (germline): SGHKS, YYEKEE (reference sequence). The CDR3 is CASSLTSGTQETQYF. CDR3 DNA: TGTGCCAGCAGCTTGACTAGCGGAACCCAAGAGACCCAGTACTTC.

There are a few counts of this clonotype. The chain couples TRBV20-1 to TRBJ2-7; 12 bases are a match to TRBD2. Germline V gene lookup returns CDR1 DFQATT and CDR2 SNEGSKA (reference sequence). V dropped 4 bases and J dropped 5; count of bases not matched to a gene: 6. The CDR3 contains 14 residues. CDR3 in amino acids: CSATGLAGIHEQYF. The CDR3 DNA reads as TGCAGTGCTACCGGACTAGCGGGAATCCACGAGCAGTACTTC.

By share, this clonotype ranks as medium-sized. The V call is TRBV9, the J call TRBJ2-6; unclear D gene. The CDR3 spans 18 residues. Deletions cut 4 bases from V and 0 bases from J, with 17 bases between. Germline V CDR1 and CDR2: SGDLS, YYNGEE. The CDR3 DNA reads TGTGCCAGCAGCCCTAGTGTGCAGGCCAGCTCTGGGGCCAACGTCCTGACTTTC. Its translation: CASSPSVQASSGANVLTF.